This TCR beta chain was sequenced in a study of blood T cell repertoires in COVID-19. Study context: COVID-19 samples collected from the United States, Italy and Spain covered acute and convalescent phases. Nucleic acid was either cDNA or gDNA, and it came from T cells, B-cell-depleted T cells, or PBMCs.

This CDR3 spans 15 amino acids. Germline lookup yields CDR1 SGHAT and CDR2 FQNNGV. V gave up 6 bases and J gave up 1 base, with 15 bases separating them. Original data processing: Researchers report that nucleated cell counts were estimated from reference gene primer amplification. Assay: immunoSEQ multiplex PCR; the TCRdb copy retains only in-frame clones and omits some. V and J calls and clone size are copied from that table; D and trimming were computed from the DNA. The sample lists under 40,000 clones, over 85% seen once, with about 5% in the top ten. The TCR was taken from a human donor in a cohort sampled during active COVID-19. The rearrangement joins TRBV11-2 to TRBJ1-2, with D perhaps matching TRBD1 (6 bases). The sample taken for sequencing was peripheral blood. CDR3 nucleotide sequence: TGTGCCAGCAGTCAGACGACAGGAAATAACTATGGCTACACCTTC. It is translated as CASSQTTGNNYGYTF.